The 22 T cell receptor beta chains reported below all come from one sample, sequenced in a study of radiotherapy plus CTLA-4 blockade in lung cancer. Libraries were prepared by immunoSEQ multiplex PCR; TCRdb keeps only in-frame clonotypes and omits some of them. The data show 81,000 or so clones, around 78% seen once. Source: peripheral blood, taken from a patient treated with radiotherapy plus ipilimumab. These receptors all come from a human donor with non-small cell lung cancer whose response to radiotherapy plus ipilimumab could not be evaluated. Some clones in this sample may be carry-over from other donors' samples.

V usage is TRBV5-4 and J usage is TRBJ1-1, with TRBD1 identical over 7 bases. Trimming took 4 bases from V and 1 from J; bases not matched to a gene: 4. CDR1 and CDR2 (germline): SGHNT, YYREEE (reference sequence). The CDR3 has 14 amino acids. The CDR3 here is CASSVGQRNTEAFF. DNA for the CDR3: TGTGCCAGCAGCGTGGGACAGAGGAACACTGAAGCTTTCTTT.

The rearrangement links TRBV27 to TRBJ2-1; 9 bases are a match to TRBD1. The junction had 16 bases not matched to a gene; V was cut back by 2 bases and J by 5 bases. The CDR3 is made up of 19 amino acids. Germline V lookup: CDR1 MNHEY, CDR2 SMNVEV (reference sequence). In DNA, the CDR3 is TGTGCCAGCAGTTTAAATGCCCACCCCCGGGACAGGGACCACAATGAGCAGTTCTTC. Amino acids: CASSLNAHPRDRDHNEQFF.

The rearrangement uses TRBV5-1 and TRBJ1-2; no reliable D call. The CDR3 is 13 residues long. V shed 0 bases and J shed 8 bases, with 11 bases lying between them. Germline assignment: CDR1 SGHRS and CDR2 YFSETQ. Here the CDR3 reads CASSLDGGQGYTF. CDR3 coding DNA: TGCGCCAGCAGCTTGGACGGAGGGCAGGGCTACACCTTC.

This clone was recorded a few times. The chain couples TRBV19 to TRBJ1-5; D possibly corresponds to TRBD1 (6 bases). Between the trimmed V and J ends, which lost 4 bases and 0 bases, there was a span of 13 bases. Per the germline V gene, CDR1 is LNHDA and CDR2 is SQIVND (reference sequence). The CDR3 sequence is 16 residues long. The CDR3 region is CASSTLDRNSNQPQHF. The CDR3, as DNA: TGTGCCAGTAGTACCCTGGACAGAAATAGCAATCAGCCCCAGCATTTT.

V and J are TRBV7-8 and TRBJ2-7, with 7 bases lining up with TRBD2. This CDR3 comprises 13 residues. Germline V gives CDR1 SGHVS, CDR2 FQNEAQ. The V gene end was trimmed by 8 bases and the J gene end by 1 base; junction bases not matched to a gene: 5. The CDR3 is CASLVGGSYEQYF. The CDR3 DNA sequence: TGTGCCAGCTTAGTCGGGGGGTCCTACGAGCAGTACTTC.

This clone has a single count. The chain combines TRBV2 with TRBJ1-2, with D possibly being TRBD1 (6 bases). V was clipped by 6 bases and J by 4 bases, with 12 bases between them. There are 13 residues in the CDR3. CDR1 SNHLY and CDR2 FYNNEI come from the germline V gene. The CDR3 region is CASRGAQGYGYTF. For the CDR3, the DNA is TGTGCCAGCAGGGGGGCACAGGGCTATGGCTACACCTTC.

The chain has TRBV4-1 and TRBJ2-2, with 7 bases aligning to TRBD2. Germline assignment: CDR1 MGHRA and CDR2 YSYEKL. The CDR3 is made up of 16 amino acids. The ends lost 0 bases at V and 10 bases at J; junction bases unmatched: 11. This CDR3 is CASSQDEGLAAPELFF. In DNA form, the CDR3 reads TGCGCCAGCAGCCAAGACGAGGGGCTAGCGGCACCGGAGCTGTTTTTT.

The CDR3 loop is CASSLFGPRATGLNTEAFF. The CDR3 DNA sequence: TGTGCCAGCAGTTTATTTGGCCCAAGGGCGACAGGTCTGAACACTGAAGCTTTCTTT. The genes are TRBV27 and TRBJ1-1; tentative D call: TRBD1 (6 bases). This CDR3 contains 19 residues. Trimming removed 1 base at V and 0 bases at J, with 21 bases between. CDR1 is MNHEY and CDR2 is SMNVEV in the germline V gene (reference sequence).

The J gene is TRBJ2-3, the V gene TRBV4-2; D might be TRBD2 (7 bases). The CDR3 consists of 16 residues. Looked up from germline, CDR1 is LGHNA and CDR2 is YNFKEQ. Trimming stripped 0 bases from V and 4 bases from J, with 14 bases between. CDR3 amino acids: CASSQEMGGPADTQYF. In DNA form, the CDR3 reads TGTGCCAGCAGCCAAGAAATGGGGGGGCCCGCAGATACGCAGTATTTT.

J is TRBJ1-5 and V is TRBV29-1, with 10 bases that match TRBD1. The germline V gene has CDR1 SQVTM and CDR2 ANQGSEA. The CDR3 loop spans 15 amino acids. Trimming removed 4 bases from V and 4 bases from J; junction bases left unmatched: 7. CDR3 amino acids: CSVGGQGWANQPQHF. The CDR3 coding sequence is TGCAGCGTTGGGGGACAGGGGTGGGCTAATCAGCCCCAGCATTTT.

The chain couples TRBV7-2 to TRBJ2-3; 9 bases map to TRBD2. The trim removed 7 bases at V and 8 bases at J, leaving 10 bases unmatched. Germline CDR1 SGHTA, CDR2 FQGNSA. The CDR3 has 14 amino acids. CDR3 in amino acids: CASTLKRSGGTQYF. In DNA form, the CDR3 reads TGTGCCAGCACCCTAAAACGTAGCGGGGGTACGCAGTATTTT.

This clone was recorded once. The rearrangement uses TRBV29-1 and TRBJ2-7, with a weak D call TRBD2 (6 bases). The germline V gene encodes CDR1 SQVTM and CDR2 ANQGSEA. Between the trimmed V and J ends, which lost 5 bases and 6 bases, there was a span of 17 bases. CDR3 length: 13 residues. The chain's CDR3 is CSVPPGVMREQYF. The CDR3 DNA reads TGCAGCGTTCCCCCGGGGGTAATGCGCGAGCAGTACTTC.

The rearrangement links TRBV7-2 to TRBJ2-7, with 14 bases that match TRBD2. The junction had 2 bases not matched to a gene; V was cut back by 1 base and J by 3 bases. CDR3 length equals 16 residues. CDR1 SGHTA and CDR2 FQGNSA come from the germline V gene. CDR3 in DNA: TGTGCCAGCAGCTTAGAGGGGACTAGCGGGGGCTACGAGCAGTACTTC. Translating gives CASSLEGTSGGYEQYF.

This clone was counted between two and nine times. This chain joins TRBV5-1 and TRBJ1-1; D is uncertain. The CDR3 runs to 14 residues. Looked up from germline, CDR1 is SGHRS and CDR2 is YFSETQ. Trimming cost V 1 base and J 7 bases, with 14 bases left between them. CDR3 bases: TGCGCCAGCAGCTTGTTTACGGCGGAAGGTGAAGCTTTCTTT. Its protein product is CASSLFTAEGEAFF.

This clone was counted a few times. The CDR3 protein is CASSPSTGTYEQYF. CDR3 nucleotides: TGTGCCAGCAGCCCCTCGACAGGAACCTACGAGCAGTACTTC. The V call is TRBV7-9, the J call TRBJ2-7, with TRBD1 as a possible D gene (6 bases). The length of the CDR3 is 14 residues. Trimming removed 5 bases from V and 2 bases from J, with 13 bases in between. Germline V gene lookup returns CDR1 SEHNR and CDR2 FQNEAQ (reference sequence).

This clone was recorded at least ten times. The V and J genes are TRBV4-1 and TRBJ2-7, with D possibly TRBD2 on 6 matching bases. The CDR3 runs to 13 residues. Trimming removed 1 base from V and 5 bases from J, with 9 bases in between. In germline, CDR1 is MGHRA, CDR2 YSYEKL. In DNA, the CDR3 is TGCGCCAGCAGCCAAGTAGGAGGGGACGAGCAGTACTTC. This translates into CASSQVGGDEQYF.

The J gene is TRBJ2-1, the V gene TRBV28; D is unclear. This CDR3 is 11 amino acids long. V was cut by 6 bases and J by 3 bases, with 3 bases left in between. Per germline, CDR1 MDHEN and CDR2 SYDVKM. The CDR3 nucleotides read TGTGCCAGCAGCTTCTACAATGAGCAGTTCTTC. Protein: CASSFYNEQFF.

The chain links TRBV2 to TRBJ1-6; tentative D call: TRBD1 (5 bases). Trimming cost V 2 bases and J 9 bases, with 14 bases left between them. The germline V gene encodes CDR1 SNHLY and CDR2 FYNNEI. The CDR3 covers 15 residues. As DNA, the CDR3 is TGTGCCAGCAGTGAACAGGGCCAGGGAGGTTCACCCCTCCACTTT. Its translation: CASSEQGQGGSPLHF.

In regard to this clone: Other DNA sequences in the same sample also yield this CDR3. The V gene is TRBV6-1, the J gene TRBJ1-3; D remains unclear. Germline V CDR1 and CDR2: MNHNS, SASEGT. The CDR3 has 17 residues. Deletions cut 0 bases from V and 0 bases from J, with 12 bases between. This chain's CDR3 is CASSEAHGGSSGNTIYF. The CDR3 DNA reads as TGTGCCAGCAGTGAAGCGCACGGTGGGAGCTCTGGAAACACCATATATTTT.

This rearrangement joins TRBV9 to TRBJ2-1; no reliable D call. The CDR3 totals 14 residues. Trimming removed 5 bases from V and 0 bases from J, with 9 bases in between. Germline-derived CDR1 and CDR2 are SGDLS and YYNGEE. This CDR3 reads CASSEESSYNEQFF. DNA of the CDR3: TGTGCCAGCAGTGAGGAGAGCTCCTACAATGAGCAGTTCTTC.

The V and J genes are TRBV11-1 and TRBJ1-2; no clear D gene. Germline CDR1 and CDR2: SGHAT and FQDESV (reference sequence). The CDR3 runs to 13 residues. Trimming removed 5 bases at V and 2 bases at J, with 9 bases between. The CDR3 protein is CASSQKMNYGYTF. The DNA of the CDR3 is TGTGCCAGCAGCCAGAAGATGAACTATGGCTACACCTTC.

The DNA for the CDR3 is TGTGCCAGCAGCTCTGGGACAGGGGCGGGATTCTATGGCTACACCTTC. It specifies CASSSGTGAGFYGYTF. V is TRBV5-6 and J is TRBJ1-2; 10 positions match TRBD1. V was clipped by 3 bases and J by 4 bases; unmatched bases: 9. The germline gives CDR1 SGHDT, CDR2 YYEEEE. CDR3 length: 16 residues.